This TCR beta chain was recovered during a study of CXCR3-negative and CXCR3-positive naive CD8 T cells. Findings of the study overall: Memory CD8+ cells showed much lower diversity, while both naive subsets displayed comparably high diversity.

Triplicates of over 250,000 cells were sorted from each CD8+ T cell subset. Naive cells were sorted as CD45RO-, CCR7+, CD27+ and CD95-. Germline CDR1 SQVTM, CDR2 ANQGSEA. The CDR3 loop spans 11 amino acids. Libraries of TRB cDNA were made by 5' RACE and carried UMIs. No DNA is given; TCRdb re-called the 5' RACE reads and lists each CDR3 protein once. The sample totals around 50,000 distinct CDR3 sequences. Of note for this clonotype: The antigen is not known.

This TCR came from a human donor in good health. Some clones in this sample may be carry-over from other donors' samples. The chain has TRBV29-1 and TRBJ1-1. What was sequenced was naive CXCR3- CD8+ T cells from blood. Described subset: CD45RO-CCR7+CD27+CD95- naive CD8+ T cells lacking CXCR3 (TNR3-). CDR3 sequence reads: CSVEVNTEAFF. The full variable domain, completed using reference TRBV29-1 and TRBJ1-1, is SAVISQKPSRDICQRGTSLTIQCQVDSQVTMMFWYRQQPGQSLTLIATANQGSEATYESGFVIDKFPISRPNLTFSTLTVSNMSPEDSSIYLCSVEVNTEAFFGQGTRLTVV.